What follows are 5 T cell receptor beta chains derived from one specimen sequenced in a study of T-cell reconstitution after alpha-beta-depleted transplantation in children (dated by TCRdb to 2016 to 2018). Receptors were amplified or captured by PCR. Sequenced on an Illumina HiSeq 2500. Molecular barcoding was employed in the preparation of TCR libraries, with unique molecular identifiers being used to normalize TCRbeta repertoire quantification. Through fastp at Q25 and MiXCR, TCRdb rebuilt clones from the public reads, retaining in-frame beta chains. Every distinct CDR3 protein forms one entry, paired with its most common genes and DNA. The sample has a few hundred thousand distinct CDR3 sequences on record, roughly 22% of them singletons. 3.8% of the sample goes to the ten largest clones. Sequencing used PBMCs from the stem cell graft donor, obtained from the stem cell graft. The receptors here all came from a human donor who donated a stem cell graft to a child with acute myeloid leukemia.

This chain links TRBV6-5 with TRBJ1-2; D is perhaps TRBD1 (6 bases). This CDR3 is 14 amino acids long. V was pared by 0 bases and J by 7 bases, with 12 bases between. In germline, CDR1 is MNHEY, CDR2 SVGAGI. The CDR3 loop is CASSYSNRDSGYTF. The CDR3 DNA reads TGTGCCAGCAGTTACTCGAACAGGGACTCTGGCTACACCTTC.

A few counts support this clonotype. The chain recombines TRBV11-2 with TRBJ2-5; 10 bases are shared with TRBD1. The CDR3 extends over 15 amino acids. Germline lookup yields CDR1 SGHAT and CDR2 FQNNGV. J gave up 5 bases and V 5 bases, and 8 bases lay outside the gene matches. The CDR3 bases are TGTGCCAGCAGCACCTCGACAGGGGGCGGTGAGACCCAGTACTTC. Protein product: CASSTSTGGGETQYF.

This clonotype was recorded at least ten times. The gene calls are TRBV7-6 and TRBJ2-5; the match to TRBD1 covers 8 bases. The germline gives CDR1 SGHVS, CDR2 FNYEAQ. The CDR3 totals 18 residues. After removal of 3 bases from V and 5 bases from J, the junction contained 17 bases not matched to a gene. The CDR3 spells CASSFVIPPRQGMETQYF. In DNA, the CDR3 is TGTGCCAGCAGCTTTGTTATCCCCCCTCGACAGGGGATGGAGACCCAGTACTTC.

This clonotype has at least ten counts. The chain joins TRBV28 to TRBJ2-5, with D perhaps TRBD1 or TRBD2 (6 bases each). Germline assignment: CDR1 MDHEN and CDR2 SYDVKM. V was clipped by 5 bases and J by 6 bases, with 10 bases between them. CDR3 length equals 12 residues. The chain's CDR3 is CASSTGRKTQYF. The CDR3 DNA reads TGTGCCAGCAGTACAGGGAGGAAGACCCAGTACTTC.

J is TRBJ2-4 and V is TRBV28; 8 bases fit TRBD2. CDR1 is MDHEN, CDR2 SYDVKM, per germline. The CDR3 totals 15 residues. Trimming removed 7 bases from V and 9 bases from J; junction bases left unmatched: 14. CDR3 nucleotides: TGTGCCAGCATGTATAGCGGGAATGAGCGTGGCATTCAGTACTTC. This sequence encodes CASMYSGNERGIQYF.